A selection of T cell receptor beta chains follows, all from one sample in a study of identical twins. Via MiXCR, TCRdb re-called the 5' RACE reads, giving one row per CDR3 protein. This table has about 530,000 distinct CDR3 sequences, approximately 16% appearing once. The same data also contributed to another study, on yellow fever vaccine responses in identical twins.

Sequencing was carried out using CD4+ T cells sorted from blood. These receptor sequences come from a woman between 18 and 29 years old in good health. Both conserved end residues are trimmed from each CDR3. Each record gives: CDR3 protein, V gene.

cdr3_aa: SAFFLTSGGHTDTQY
v_call: TRBV29-1

cdr3_aa: ASRSGTGGNEQF
v_call: TRBV12-3/TRBV12-4

cdr3_aa: ASSFLGVDNSPLH
v_call: TRBV28

cdr3_aa: ASSLSRGGINEQF
v_call: TRBV11-2

cdr3_aa: AISESGSFSGNTIY
v_call: TRBV10-3

cdr3_aa: ASFTGQGEKLF
v_call: TRBV2

cdr3_aa: ASSRLAGAVYEQY
v_call: TRBV6-1

cdr3_aa: ASSPRLNLGEKLF
v_call: TRBV5-1

cdr3_aa: ASSLTGLAGGTQGELF
v_call: TRBV7-2

cdr3_aa: ASSPASVGGTEAF
v_call: TRBV9

cdr3_aa: ASTQSPPLEQY
v_call: TRBV6-6

cdr3_aa: ASSWGTIDTDTQY
v_call: TRBV5-1

cdr3_aa: SATGTSYNEQF
v_call: TRBV20-1

cdr3_aa: ASSLLAGEVETQY
v_call: TRBV14

cdr3_aa: ASSPETSGILKGDEQF
v_call: TRBV13

cdr3_aa: SATEGGEQF
v_call: TRBV20-1

cdr3_aa: ASSSERARGEQF
v_call: TRBV12-3/TRBV12-4

cdr3_aa: ASNPGLAGGVVPHEQY
v_call: TRBV11-1

cdr3_aa: ASSLEGRSNTGELF
v_call: TRBV11-3

cdr3_aa: ATSASGNYEQY
v_call: TRBV24-1

cdr3_aa: ASSLGPQAGWNEQF
v_call: TRBV7-8

cdr3_aa: ASSPWASGSNEQF
v_call: TRBV3-1

cdr3_aa: ASSPLKGPYEQY
v_call: TRBV18

cdr3_aa: ASSLGQVAKNIQY
v_call: TRBV5-1

cdr3_aa: ASSLDGPPIPSYNEQF
v_call: TRBV5-1

cdr3_aa: ASSEGVTGAYGYT
v_call: TRBV25-1

cdr3_aa: ASSYDPGTEAF
v_call: TRBV6-5

cdr3_aa: SARPGHPQETQY
v_call: TRBV20-1

cdr3_aa: ASRLPRLKSSYNEQF
v_call: TRBV12-2

cdr3_aa: ASRGRESTDTQY
v_call: TRBV12-3/TRBV12-4

cdr3_aa: ASRQGQGVFNEQF
v_call: TRBV12-3/TRBV12-4

cdr3_aa: ASSYIGSGSDEQY
v_call: TRBV6-5

cdr3_aa: ASSQPASGRTYEQY
v_call: TRBV7-2

cdr3_aa: ASRHRDKGLAGHNEQF
v_call: TRBV28

cdr3_aa: ASSFRVTSGQNTGELF
v_call: TRBV5-4

cdr3_aa: ASSQGTGIGYGYT
v_call: TRBV27

cdr3_aa: SVESGTNTEAF
v_call: TRBV29-1

cdr3_aa: ASSLQSDEQF
v_call: TRBV5-1

cdr3_aa: ASSIDRGNTEAF
v_call: TRBV6-1

cdr3_aa: ASSVLRIPSTDTQY
v_call: TRBV5-6

cdr3_aa: ASSFPGLAGVGNEQF
v_call: TRBV7-9

cdr3_aa: ASSQEGPGSQETQY
v_call: TRBV3-1

cdr3_aa: ASSGLLGANVLT
v_call: TRBV7-3

cdr3_aa: ATSGPGFSPQH
v_call: TRBV24-1

cdr3_aa: SVERGAGVSNEQF
v_call: TRBV29-1

cdr3_aa: ASSTPGTGGETQY
v_call: TRBV28

cdr3_aa: ASSLAGVTYEQY
v_call: TRBV5-5

cdr3_aa: ARDLSGGPGTDTQY
v_call: TRBV7-9

cdr3_aa: SATQGGGLSYNEQF
v_call: TRBV20-1

cdr3_aa: ASSSKGLAGRSEQF
v_call: TRBV6-5